The source of this T cell receptor beta chain is a study of blood T cell repertoires in COVID-19. Overall study: From the United States, Italy and Spain came samples of acute and convalescent COVID-19. Sources were T cells, B-cell-depleted T cells, or PBMCs; the material itself was cDNA or gDNA.

Methods used by the authors: Amplification from reference gene primers served as the basis for estimated nucleated cell counts. Clones were read by immunoSEQ multiplex PCR, and TCRdb kept only the in-frame ones, dropping some. The V and J calls and the clone size are those of that table, but D and trimming were determined from the DNA. The sample has 200,000 to 300,000 clones; 84% are singletons. Per the germline V gene, CDR1 is LNHNV and CDR2 is YYDKDF (reference sequence). V dropped 0 bases and J dropped 0 bases, with 8 bases sitting between them. The CDR3 is 15 amino acids. This TCR came from a man aged 50 to 60 with acute or convalescent COVID-19. The J gene is TRBJ2-5, the V gene TRBV15; D is unclear. The source material was peripheral blood. The CDR3 coding sequence is TGTGCCACCAGCAGAGATGTGGCTTACCAAGAGACCCAGTACTTC. It translates to CATSRDVAYQETQYF.